This TCR beta chain derives from a study of T cell responses to AZD1222 COVID-19 vaccine. General study points: When two AZD1222 doses had been given, Spike-specific TCR breadth and depth rose.

Using immunoSEQ multiplex PCR, the repertoire was profiled, and TCRdb retains in-frame clones only, with some absent. The sample has more than 110,000 clones, just over 90% seen once. Points on this clone: As yet, its antigen is unknown.

Sequencing was performed on peripheral blood, taken on day 0 of AZD1222 vaccination. The clonotype comes from an adult in good health.

This CDR3 reads CASSSTGLAEETQYF. The CDR3 DNA reads as TGTGCCAGCAGTTCAACCGGACTAGCGGAAGAGACCCAGTACTTC. The J gene is TRBJ2-5, the V gene TRBV28; 10 nucleotides line up with TRBD2. The CDR3 has 15 residues. Germline-derived CDR1 and CDR2 are MDHEN and SYDVKM. The J segment lost 3 bases and the V segment lost 4 bases, leaving 5 bases of the junction unmatched.